The clone carrying this T cell receptor beta chain showed up just once. Antigen unknown. Sequenced by immunoSEQ multiplex PCR; TCRdb stores in-frame clones only, minus some. The sample contains fewer than 90,000 clones, about 86% of which appear only once. These data belong to a study of OX40 agonist ivuxolimab in advanced cancers. Study as a whole: Patients assigned to dose escalation were diagnosed with hepatocellular carcinoma, melanoma, renal cell or head and neck cancer. Checkpoint inhibitors had been given previously to under 50% of patients. The study's findings and limits: At 0.1 to 3.0 mg/kg and by week 6, clonal expansion occurred in CD4+ and CD8+ blood T cells.

The CDR3 spans 15 residues. With 2 bases removed from V and 5 bases from J, the gap between germline ends came to 15 bases. CDR1 and CDR2 (germline): SSHAT, FNYEAQ (reference sequence). No patient had autoimmune disease or received systemic immunosuppression. The clonotype comes from an adult with an advanced solid tumor such as melanoma, head and neck, liver or kidney cancer. V usage is TRBV7-7 and J usage is TRBJ2-5; possible D gene TRBD2, 6 bases. The specimen was CD4+ or CD8+ T cells sorted from blood, collected in a trial of the OX40 agonist ivuxolimab. CDR3 in DNA: TGTGCCAGCAGCTTAAGACTAGGAATTAGTGAGACCCAGTACTTC. It yields the protein CASSLRLGISETQYF.